This T cell receptor beta chain was recorded in a study of blood T cell repertoires in COVID-19. About the study: The United States, Italy and Spain provided the acute and convalescent COVID-19 samples.

In the original analysis: Using reference gene primer amplification, nucleated cell counts were estimated. Profiled with immunoSEQ multiplex PCR; TCRdb holds only in-frame clones, not every one. V and J calls plus clone size are reproduced from that table; the DNA served to infer D and trimming. The data show more than 15,000 clones, around 82% seen once. The CDR3 runs to 16 residues. CDR1 SGHAT and CDR2 FQNNGV come from the germline V gene. V lost 7 bases and J lost 3, with 18 bases in between. The chain joins TRBV11-2 to TRBJ2-2; the D gene is possibly TRBD2 (5 bases). The source is a man aged 55 to 70 with active or convalescent COVID-19. The sequenced sample consisted of peripheral blood. CDR3 loop: CASTPGSLAYTGELFF. CDR3 bases: TGTGCCAGCACCCCGGGGTCGTTAGCGTACACCGGGGAGCTGTTTTTT. Filled out from reference TRBV11-2 and TRBJ2-2, the complete variable domain reads EAGVAQSPRYKIIEKRQSVAFWCNPISGHATLYWYQQILGQGPKLLIQFQNNGVVDDSQLPKDRFSAERLKGVDSTLKIQPAKLEDSAVYLCASTPGSLAYTGELFFGEGSRLTVL.